This passage covers 3 T cell receptor beta chains from one sample sequenced in a study of blood T cell repertoires in COVID-19 (dated by TCRdb to between 2020 and 2021). The method behind the library was the immunoSEQ multiplex PCR assay. TCRdb mirrors the immuneACCESS table, restricted to in-frame sequences. Some clones are absent from its copies; in checked studies, under half trace to an unresolved V gene, and the reason for the others is unknown. The sample table shows about 250,000 clones, and 70% to 90% are seen once. The ten largest clones add up to over 1.2% of the sample. Sequencing input: peripheral blood. All receptors derive from a man older than 75 with acute or convalescent COVID-19.

This chain joins TRBV28 and TRBJ1-6; D is unclear. Looked up from germline, CDR1 is MDHEN and CDR2 is SYDVKM. CDR3 size: 15 residues. V was shortened by 6 bases and J by 2 bases, with 11 bases between the two germline ends. The CDR3 sequence: CASSSVAPYNSPLHF. For the CDR3, the DNA is TGTGCCAGCAGCTCGGTTGCACCCTATAATTCACCCCTCCACTTT.

The chain joins TRBV5-4 to TRBJ1-2; 10 bases fit TRBD1. Per germline, CDR1 SGHNT and CDR2 YYREEE (reference sequence). The length of the CDR3 is 14 residues. The ends lost 4 bases at V and 3 bases at J; junction bases unmatched: 3. The CDR3 loop reads CASSTGQGDYGYTF. DNA of the CDR3: TGTGCCAGCAGCACCGGACAGGGGGACTATGGCTACACCTTC.

This chain uses TRBV3-1 (or the pseudogene TRBV3-2) with TRBJ1-6; no clear D. Trimming stripped 1 base from V and 9 bases from J, with 13 bases between. CDR3 size: 15 residues. Germline assignment: CDR1 LGHDT and CDR2 YNNKEL (reference sequence). This CDR3 reads CASSQGRMTTSPLHF. The CDR3 DNA sequence: TGTGCCAGCAGCCAAGGTCGTATGACAACTTCACCCCTCCACTTT.